Listed here are 28 T cell receptor beta chains from one sample, sequenced in a study of T cell responses to AZD1222 COVID-19 vaccine. Using immunoSEQ multiplex PCR, the repertoire was profiled, and TCRdb retains in-frame clones only, with some absent. Among 200,000 to 250,000 clones listed, around 94% were seen once. The sample in question was peripheral blood, obtained 28 days after the second dose of the MenACWY control vaccine. These receptors originate from an adult who received the MenACWY meningococcal vaccine as a control.

V gene TRBV27 combines with J gene TRBJ2-7, with D maybe TRBD1 (6 bases). V lost 4 bases to trimming and J lost 3 bases, with 10 bases between them. Germline CDR1 is MNHEY and CDR2 is SMNVEV (reference sequence). The CDR3 runs 13 residues. CDR3 residues: CASSYNRDYEQYF. CDR3 DNA: TGTGCCAGCAGTTACAACAGGGACTACGAGCAGTACTTC.

This chain's CDR3 is CASRGQAYEQYF. In nucleotides, the CDR3 is TGTGCCAGCAGGGGACAGGCCTACGAGCAGTACTTC. V usage is TRBV2 and J usage is TRBJ2-7; 8 bases match TRBD1. The J segment lost 2 bases and the V segment lost 6 bases, leaving 0 bases of the junction unmatched. CDR1 is SNHLY and CDR2 is FYNNEI in the germline V gene. The CDR3 is made up of 12 amino acids.

The chain joins TRBV7-6 to TRBJ1-3, with D hard to call. Germline CDR1 and CDR2: SGHVS and FNYEAQ. V lost 3 bases and J 0 bases, leaving 6 bases between the germline ends. The CDR3 is made up of 14 amino acids. CDR3 sequence: CASSLDSSGNTIYF. The CDR3 DNA reads TGTGCCAGCAGCTTGGATAGCTCTGGAAACACCATATATTTT.

J is TRBJ2-3 and V is TRBV7-3, with 8 bases fitting TRBD2. The CDR3 extends over 15 amino acids. CDR1 is SGHTA, CDR2 FQGTGA, per germline. The V segment lost 5 bases and the J segment 4 bases; nucleotides outside the gene matches: 8. The CDR3 sequence: CASSPSGGGADTQYF. The CDR3 DNA sequence: TGTGCCAGCAGCCCCAGCGGGGGAGGTGCAGATACGCAGTATTTT.

This chain uses TRBV28 with TRBJ1-4; perhaps TRBD1 as D (6 bases). V was cut by 4 bases and J by 2 bases, with 17 bases left in between. CDR3 size: 17 residues. The germline gives CDR1 MDHEN, CDR2 SYDVKM. The CDR3 DNA sequence: TGTGCCAGCAGTTCACTTTATCAGGGGCGCACTAATGAAAAACTGTTTTTT. Its protein product is CASSSLYQGRTNEKLFF.

A single count supports this clone. V gene TRBV28 combines with J gene TRBJ1-1, with D perhaps TRBD1 (6 bases). This CDR3 contains 12 residues. V lost 7 bases and J 8 bases, leaving 14 bases between the germline ends. The germline gives CDR1 MDHEN, CDR2 SYDVKM. The CDR3 region has the DNA TGTGCCAGCACTCCCCAGACAGGCGAAGCTTTCTTT. Its translation is CASTPQTGEAFF.

V is TRBV15 and J is TRBJ2-7; perhaps TRBD2 as D (6 bases). The CDR3 extends over 13 amino acids. Germline V CDR1 and CDR2: LNHNV, YYDKDF (reference sequence). V lost 0 bases and J lost 6, with 9 bases in between. The CDR3 DNA reads as TGTGCCACCAGCAGAGATATTAGCGGCGAGCAGTACTTC. This codes for CATSRDISGEQYF.

The chain employs TRBV6-4 and TRBJ2-7; TRBD2 matches 14 bases. The CDR3 covers 14 residues. V dropped 2 bases and J dropped 6; count of bases not matched to a gene: 0. CDR1 and CDR2 from the germline V gene are MRHNA and SNTAGT. This chain's CDR3 is CASSDGTSGSEQYF. The CDR3 nucleotides are TGTGCCAGCAGTGACGGGACTAGCGGGAGCGAGCAGTACTTC.

This chain connects TRBV7-3 to TRBJ2-1, with TRBD1 identical over 11 bases. Germline assignment: CDR1 SGHTA and CDR2 FQGTGA. The trim removed 5 bases at V and 6 bases at J, leaving 3 bases unmatched. The CDR3 is 14 amino acids. CDR3 amino acids: CASSLGQGGNEQFF. The CDR3 bases are TGTGCCAGCAGCCTGGGACAGGGGGGCAATGAGCAGTTCTTC.

V is TRBV6-5 and J is TRBJ1-2; D is ambiguous. The V end was cut by 11 bases, the J end by 6 bases, with 19 bases between. CDR1 and CDR2 from the germline V gene are MNHEY and SVGAGI. The CDR3 contains 13 residues. The DNA of the CDR3 is TGTGCCTCTCTCGGACCGCTACCCCATGGCTACACCTTC. Its protein is CASLGPLPHGYTF.

V and J are TRBV30 and TRBJ1-4; 11 bases fit TRBD1. Germline-derived CDR1 and CDR2 are GTSNPN and SVGIG (reference sequence). The CDR3 has 15 residues. V gave up 8 bases and J gave up 8 bases; unmatched junction bases: 13. CDR3 region: CAGRAGTGGREKLFF. The CDR3 DNA reads as TGTGCCGGTCGAGCCGGGACAGGGGGACGGGAAAAACTGTTTTTT.

Regarding this clone: Within the sample, other DNA sequences also encode this same CDR3. CDR3 nucleotides: TGCGCCAGCAGCCAAGAGAACAATCAGCCCCAGCATTTT. Translated: CASSQENNQPQHF. The chain uses TRBV4-1 and TRBJ1-5, with D unresolved. Germline V lookup: CDR1 MGHRA, CDR2 YSYEKL. The CDR3 loop spans 13 amino acids. V lost 0 bases, J lost 3 bases, and 3 bases lay in between.

CDR3 residues: CATSDLHTYEQYF. CDR3 DNA: TGTGCCACCAGTGATTTGCACACCTACGAGCAGTACTTC. This chain connects TRBV24-1 to TRBJ2-7; D gene ambiguous. In germline, CDR1 is KGHDR, CDR2 SFDVKD. There are 13 residues in the CDR3. V was clipped by 0 bases and J by 2 bases, with 4 bases between them.

The V and J genes are TRBV18 and TRBJ1-2; D gene unclear. V was trimmed by 3 bases and J by 7 bases, leaving 18 bases between them. Per the germline V gene, CDR1 is KGHSH and CDR2 is LQKENI. The CDR3 runs 15 residues. DNA for the CDR3: TGTGCCAGCTCACCTACTGCCGGGAAACGGAGTGGCTACACCTTC. It translates to CASSPTAGKRSGYTF.

The chain employs TRBV3-1 (or the pseudogene TRBV3-2) and TRBJ2-7; D is uncertain. CDR1 is LGHDT and CDR2 is YNNKEL in the germline V gene (reference sequence). The CDR3 runs to 15 residues. V shed 1 base and J shed 1 base, with 11 bases lying between them. DNA of the CDR3: TGTGCCAGCAGCCAAGTCAGCCAGCCTTCCTACGAGCAGTACTTC. It specifies CASSQVSQPSYEQYF.

This sequence joins TRBV28 and TRBJ2-3, with 12 bases matching TRBD2. V gave up 8 bases and J gave up 1 base; unmatched junction bases: 10. The CDR3 loop spans 17 amino acids. CDR1 and CDR2 (germline): MDHEN, SYDVKM. Here the CDR3 DNA reads TGTGCCAGCCAACTAATAAGACTAGCGGGAGGCACAGATACGCAGTATTTT. It codes for CASQLIRLAGGTDTQYF.

This clone was counted once. V usage is TRBV30 and J usage is TRBJ1-4, with 9 bases aligning to TRBD1. The CDR3 is 19 amino acids. J was trimmed by 7 bases and V by 3 bases; bases with no gene match: 21. CDR1 GTSNPN and CDR2 SVGIG come from the germline V gene (reference sequence). Here the CDR3 reads CAWSGVVWTDRGMGEKLFF. The CDR3 DNA follows: TGTGCCTGGAGCGGAGTTGTCTGGACGGACAGGGGCATGGGTGAAAAACTGTTTTTT.

This clone was detected once. The J gene is TRBJ2-1, the V gene TRBV29-1; 7 nucleotides align to TRBD1. The junction had 6 bases not matched to a gene; V was cut back by 1 base and J by 0 bases. Looked up from germline, CDR1 is SQVTM and CDR2 is ANQGSEA. The CDR3 extends over 16 amino acids. CDR3 bases: TGCAGCGTTGAAGGCCGTCCAGGGGGCTCCTACAATGAGCAGTTCTTC. This gives the protein CSVEGRPGGSYNEQFF.

The J gene is TRBJ2-3, the V gene TRBV7-9, with 9 bases that match TRBD1. Germline V gene data show CDR1 as SEHNR and CDR2 as FQNEAQ (reference sequence). J was trimmed by 4 bases and V by 3 bases; bases with no gene match: 5. This CDR3 contains 15 residues. The CDR3 loop is CASSLTQGAADTQYF. CDR3 nucleotides: TGTGCCAGCAGCTTGACACAGGGGGCGGCAGATACGCAGTATTTT.

This clone was found once. The rearrangement joins TRBV19 to TRBJ2-1, with 10 bases fitting TRBD2. Germline lookup yields CDR1 LNHDA and CDR2 SQIVND (reference sequence). After removal of 3 bases from V and 6 bases from J, the junction contained 5 bases not matched to a gene. The CDR3 covers 15 residues. CDR3 nucleotide sequence: TGTGCCAGTAGTATCCTAGCGGGAGTGCCCAATGAGCAGTTCTTC. Translating it yields CASSILAGVPNEQFF.

The chain is built from TRBV29-1 and TRBJ1-1; 8 bases map to TRBD1. This CDR3 region has 12 residues. V was clipped by 8 bases and J by 5 bases; unmatched bases: 7. Germline CDR1 reads SQVTM; CDR2 reads ANQGSEA. For the CDR3, the DNA is TGCAGCACCACCAGGGGGCTGACTGAAGCTTTCTTT. Encoded protein: CSTTRGLTEAFF.

V usage is TRBV7-2 and J usage is TRBJ2-4; perhaps TRBD1 as D (6 bases). CDR1 is SGHTA and CDR2 is FQGNSA in the germline V gene. V was clipped by 7 bases and J by 1 base, with 11 bases between them. The CDR3 has 14 residues. For the CDR3, the DNA is TGTGCCAGCACAAGAGACAGGGCCAAAAACATTCAGTACTTC. The encoded protein is CASTRDRAKNIQYF.

The gene calls are TRBV18 and TRBJ1-5, with 7 bases fitting TRBD1. The ends lost 1 base at V and 2 bases at J; junction bases unmatched: 5. Germline CDR1 and CDR2: KGHSH and LQKENI. The CDR3 totals 16 residues. CDR3 sequence reads: CASSPQSQGGNQPQHF. DNA for the CDR3: TGTGCCAGCTCACCACAATCTCAGGGGGGCAATCAGCCCCAGCATTTT. Combining the CDR3 with reference TRBV18 and TRBJ1-5 gives the whole variable domain NAGVMQNPRHLVRRRGQEARLRCSPMKGHSHVYWYRQLPEEGLKFMVYLQKENIIDESGMPKERFSAEFPKEGPSILRIQQVVRGDSAAYFCASSPQSQGGNQPQHFGDGTRLSIL.

This clone was seen only once. The chain has TRBV7-3 and TRBJ2-1; D not certain. This CDR3 spans 11 amino acids. Deletions cut 4 bases from V and 7 bases from J, with 5 bases between. CDR1 and CDR2 from the germline V gene are SGHTA and FQGTGA. The CDR3: CASSSGNEQFF. DNA for the CDR3: TGTGCCAGCAGCTCCGGGAATGAGCAGTTCTTC. Drawing the rest from reference TRBV7-3 and TRBJ2-1, the complete variable domain is GAGVSQTPSNKVTEKGKYVELRCDPISGHTALYWYRQSLGQGPEFLIYFQGTGAADDSGLPNDRFFAVRPEGSVSTLKIQRTERGDSAVYLCASSSGNEQFFGPGTRLTVL.

This chain links TRBV7-9 with TRBJ2-5; a possible D gene is TRBD2 (7 bases). The CDR3 has 13 residues. Germline V gene lookup returns CDR1 SEHNR and CDR2 FQNEAQ (reference sequence). V lost 3 bases and J 5 bases, leaving 10 bases between the germline ends. The CDR3 DNA reads as TGTGCCAGCAGCTTGCGGGGGCCGGAGACCCAGTACTTC. Protein sequence: CASSLRGPETQYF.

The chain combines TRBV5-1 with TRBJ1-2; D uncertain. The V gene lost 0 bases and the J gene lost 4 bases, with 7 bases spanning the gap. This CDR3 contains 13 residues. From germline, CDR1 is SGHRS and CDR2 YFSETQ. The CDR3 sequence is CASSLGASYGYTF. CDR3 DNA sequence: TGCGCCAGCAGCTTGGGGGCCAGCTATGGCTACACCTTC.

The chain employs TRBV5-4 and TRBJ2-1; weak D call: TRBD2 (5 bases). The CDR3 totals 15 residues. Germline V gives CDR1 SGHNT, CDR2 YYREEE (reference sequence). Deletions cut 0 bases from V and 6 bases from J, with 13 bases between. CDR3 nucleotide sequence: TGTGCCAGCAGCTTGGGTTTCGCTAGCTCCAATGAGCAGTTCTTC. This encodes CASSLGFASSNEQFF.

The chain carries TRBV9 and TRBJ1-2; D is ambiguous. The V gene lost 4 bases and the J gene lost 2 bases, with 12 bases spanning the gap. CDR3 size: 14 residues. Looked up from germline, CDR1 is SGDLS and CDR2 is YYNGEE. For the CDR3, the DNA is TGTGCCAGCAGCTCACAGACCCTAAACTATGGCTACACCTTC. It yields the protein CASSSQTLNYGYTF.